What follows are 21 T cell receptor beta chains derived from one specimen sequenced in a study of radiotherapy plus CTLA-4 blockade in lung cancer. Assay: immunoSEQ multiplex PCR; the TCRdb copy retains only in-frame clones and omits some. Among some 110,000 clones listed, about four fifths were seen once. The source material was peripheral blood, sampled from a patient treated with radiotherapy plus ipilimumab. These receptors were collected from a human donor with non-small cell lung cancer who had a partial response to radiotherapy plus ipilimumab.

This rearrangement joins TRBV19 to TRBJ2-2, with TRBD2 identical over 11 bases. CDR3 length equals 18 residues. Trimming at V came to 5 bases and at J to 6 bases, leaving 14 bases not matched to a gene. Germline V CDR1 and CDR2: LNHDA, SQIVND (reference sequence). Here the CDR3 reads CASSLSLAGGRGSGELFF. The DNA of the CDR3 is TGTGCCAGTAGTTTATCGCTAGCGGGAGGAAGGGGGTCCGGGGAGCTGTTTTTT.

V gene TRBV19 combines with J gene TRBJ2-1; no reliable D call. Trimming took off 5 bases at V and 3 bases at J, with 20 bases between the two ends. Germline CDR1 reads LNHDA; CDR2 reads SQIVND (reference sequence). CDR3 size: 17 residues. CDR3 loop: CASSHLITVPNYNEQFF. CDR3 nucleotide sequence: TGTGCCAGTAGTCACCTAATCACGGTACCCAACTACAATGAGCAGTTCTTC.

A single count supports this clone. The chain combines TRBV19 with TRBJ1-5, with 8 bases aligning to TRBD1. The CDR3 loop spans 15 amino acids. V dropped 3 bases and J dropped 5; count of bases not matched to a gene: 6. Germline V CDR1 and CDR2: LNHDA, SQIVND (reference sequence). The CDR3 protein is CASSIETGVYQPQHF. The CDR3 bases are TGTGCCAGTAGTATTGAGACAGGGGTCTATCAGCCCCAGCATTTT.

This clone was observed once. This chain uses TRBV7-9 with TRBJ2-1; D is perhaps TRBD1 (6 bases). Trimming left V 5 bases short and J 8 bases short, with 16 bases between. The CDR3 sequence is 14 residues long. CDR1 and CDR2 from the germline V gene are SEHNR and FQNEAQ (reference sequence). CDR3 in DNA: TGTGCCAGCAGCCTACCCTGGAACAGGGATGAGCAGTTCTTC. It codes for CASSLPWNRDEQFF.

The CDR3 loop is CASSIERGMNIQYF. CDR3 DNA sequence: TGTGCCAGTAGTATAGAGCGGGGTATGAACATTCAGTACTTC. The chain is built from TRBV19 and TRBJ2-4; perhaps TRBD2 as D (6 bases). CDR1 LNHDA and CDR2 SQIVND come from the germline V gene (reference sequence). V lost 0 bases and J 7 bases, leaving 10 bases between the germline ends. The CDR3 sequence is 14 residues long.

About this clone itself: A junction end diverges from the germline sequence, so it may reflect a read error. V is TRBV7-7 and J is TRBJ1-2; D is uncertain. The germline CDR1 and CDR2 sequences are SSHAT and FNYEAQ (reference sequence). The CDR3 length is 13 residues. The CDR3 region has the DNA TGTGCTAGCAGCCCCCGGGTCCCCTATGGCTACACCTTC. As protein: CASSPRVPYGYTF.

This clone was observed a handful of times. V and J are TRBV6-5 and TRBJ1-2; tentatively, D is TRBD1 (5 bases). The V end lost 7 bases, the J end lost 4 bases, and 19 bases lay between the germline ends. CDR1 is MNHEY, CDR2 SVGAGI, per germline. The CDR3 consists of 15 residues. The CDR3 region is CASNLRDYITYGYTF. DNA for the CDR3: TGTGCCAGCAACCTGCGGGACTACATTACCTATGGCTACACCTTC.

As for this clone: Other nucleotide sequences from this sample produce the same CDR3. The chain links TRBV7-8 to TRBJ2-3; 7 bases agree with TRBD1. Trimming cost V 1 base and J 4 bases; bases outside gene matches: 5. Per germline, CDR1 SGHVS and CDR2 FQNEAQ. The CDR3 sequence is 15 residues long. The CDR3 DNA is TGTGCCAGCAGCTTAGACAGGGGTAGCGCAGATACGCAGTATTTT. Protein product: CASSLDRGSADTQYF.

This chain links TRBV4-1 with TRBJ2-3, with 11 bases lining up with TRBD2. CDR3 length equals 18 residues. After removal of 1 base from V and 1 base from J, the junction contained 7 bases not matched to a gene. The germline V gene has CDR1 MGHRA and CDR2 YSYEKL. CDR3 sequence reads: CASSQGTGTSGGTDTQYF. The CDR3 nucleotides read TGCGCCAGCAGCCAAGGAACCGGGACTAGCGGCGGCACAGATACGCAGTATTTT.

The gene calls are TRBV6-1 and TRBJ1-1; 10 bases match TRBD1. Germline-derived CDR1 and CDR2 are MNHNS and SASEGT. V gave up 1 base and J gave up 10 bases; unmatched junction bases: 12. The CDR3 extends over 16 amino acids. The CDR3, as DNA: TGTGCCAGCAGTGAAGTGGGACAGGGGCCGACGGCTGGAGCTTTCTTT. This encodes CASSEVGQGPTAGAFF.

The V and J genes are TRBV4-3 and TRBJ2-5; tentatively, D is TRBD2 (7 bases). CDR1 LGHNA and CDR2 YSLEER come from the germline V gene. This CDR3 is built from 14 residues. V lost 2 bases and J 4 bases, leaving 11 bases between the germline ends. DNA for the CDR3: TGCGCCAGCAGCCAAATAGGGGGGGGAGAGACCCAGTACTTC. Translated, it gives CASSQIGGGETQYF.

The chain recombines TRBV7-1 with TRBJ1-2; perhaps TRBD1 as D (5 bases). TRBV7-1 is flagged as an ORF with uncertain function. Trimming pared 2 bases from V and 0 bases from J, leaving 37 bases between. CDR3 size: 24 residues. The CDR3: CASSSRMVGGRRDPGGTSNYGYTF. DNA of the CDR3: TGTGCCAGCAGCTCAAGGATGGTTGGGGGACGGAGGGACCCCGGAGGTACCTCTAACTATGGCTACACCTTC.

This chain joins TRBV28 and TRBJ1-1; no firm D call. V lost 6 bases to trimming and J lost 4 bases, with 15 bases between them. The CDR3 consists of 14 residues. The germline CDR1 and CDR2 sequences are MDHEN and SYDVKM. This chain's CDR3 is CASSPGGSGTEAFF. CDR3 DNA: TGTGCCAGCAGCCCTGGAGGCAGTGGCACTGAAGCTTTCTTT.

This clone appeared a few times. This chain uses TRBV6-6 with TRBJ2-3; TRBD2 aligns across 9 bases. The CDR3 length is 16 residues. Germline V gene sequence: CDR1 MNHNY, CDR2 SVGAGI (reference sequence). V gave up 2 bases and J gave up 0 bases; unmatched junction bases: 3. In DNA form, the CDR3 reads TGTGCCAGCAGTTACGGTAGCGGGGGAAGCACAGATACGCAGTATTTT. Amino acids: CASSYGSGGSTDTQYF.

The rearrangement uses TRBV7-2 and TRBJ2-1; D is unclear. V was shortened by 4 bases and J by 5 bases, with 9 bases between the two germline ends. CDR3 length: 13 residues. Germline V lookup: CDR1 SGHTA, CDR2 FQGNSA. The CDR3 region has the DNA TGTGCCAGCAGCTCCTCCCTAAACAATGAGCAGTTCTTC. Its translation: CASSSSLNNEQFF.

This chain uses TRBV18 with TRBJ2-1; D not certain. Per the germline V gene, CDR1 is KGHSH and CDR2 is LQKENI. Trimming stripped 5 bases from V and 2 bases from J, with 10 bases between. This CDR3 region has 14 residues. The CDR3 loop reads CASSSSEAYNEQFF. The CDR3 nucleotides are TGTGCCAGCTCATCCTCAGAAGCCTACAATGAGCAGTTCTTC.

This chain joins TRBV5-4 and TRBJ1-2; D not certain. In germline, CDR1 is SGHNT, CDR2 YYREEE (reference sequence). Trimming took 5 bases from V and 7 from J, leaving 21 bases between them. This CDR3 spans 15 amino acids. The CDR3 loop is CASRYRRATGGGYTF. CDR3 nucleotides: TGTGCCAGCAGGTATCGGCGGGCCACCGGAGGTGGCTACACCTTC.

This clone was observed a single time. The rearrangement joins TRBV19 to TRBJ1-3; no reliable D call. The CDR3 loop spans 14 amino acids. Germline V lookup: CDR1 LNHDA, CDR2 SQIVND (reference sequence). V was pared by 6 bases and J by 0 bases, with 9 bases between. This CDR3 reads CASSPAYSGNTIYF. CDR3 DNA sequence: TGTGCCAGTAGCCCTGCCTACTCTGGAAACACCATATATTTT.

A remark on this clone: Other DNA sequences in the sample encode the same CDR3. The V gene is TRBV11-2, the J gene TRBJ1-1; D possibly corresponds to TRBD1 (6 bases). Germline lookup yields CDR1 SGHAT and CDR2 FQNNGV. The ends were cut back, 3 bases at V and 1 base at J, with 9 bases in the middle. This CDR3 has 14 amino acids. CDR3 residues: CASSLGAGNTEAFF. The CDR3 DNA reads TGTGCCAGCAGCTTGGGGGCTGGGAACACTGAAGCTTTCTTT.

This chain connects TRBV7-9 to TRBJ1-4; 9 bases map to TRBD1. The V gene end was trimmed by 4 bases and the J gene end by 6 bases; junction bases not matched to a gene: 3. CDR3 length: 14 residues. Germline V CDR1 and CDR2: SEHNR, FQNEAQ (reference sequence). DNA for the CDR3: TGTGCCAGCAGCTCGGGACAGGGACATGAAAAACTGTTTTTT. Residues: CASSSGQGHEKLFF.

A few counts support this clone. The V and J genes are TRBV27 and TRBJ2-7; a possible D gene is TRBD1 (5 bases). Germline V gene data show CDR1 as MNHEY and CDR2 as SMNVEV (reference sequence). The CDR3 has 14 residues. Deletions cut 2 bases from V and 3 bases from J, with 11 bases between. CDR3 bases: TGTGCCAGCAGTTTAAGTAGGGGCGGCTACGAGCAGTACTTC. Protein product: CASSLSRGGYEQYF.